The rows below give T cell receptor beta chains drawn from one sample of a study of CD8 T cells in ankylosing spondylitis. TCRdb passed the 5' RACE reads through MiXCR, listing each CDR3 protein once. The sample contains hundreds of thousands of distinct CDR3 sequences, 9.5% to 15% of which appear only once. Sequenced material: blood, either unsorted or a sorted T cell fraction (not recorded which). The receptors were sampled from a male donor with ankylosing spondylitis. CDR3s include the opening cysteine and the closing phenylalanine or tryptophan. D genes are given only for firm matches. Clone size is stated in some rows and not others, as once, few, many or a class when expanded.

j_call: TRBJ2-2
clone_size: once
v_call: TRBV19
d_call: -
cdr3_nt: TGTGCCAGTATTAGCGGCACCGGGGAGCTGTTTTTT
cdr3_aa: CASISGTGELFF

j_call: TRBJ2-3
clone_size: many
v_call: TRBV7-9
d_call: TRBD1
cdr3_nt: TGTGCCAGCAGCTCCCCCGGGACAGGGGCAGATACGCAGTATTTT
cdr3_aa: CASSSPGTGADTQYF

j_call: TRBJ2-5
clone_size: few
v_call: TRBV6-1
d_call: TRBD2
cdr3_nt: TGTGCCAGCAGTGATGTCTTCCGGGGGGGAAAAGAGACCCAGTACTTC
cdr3_aa: CASSDVFRGGKETQYF

j_call: TRBJ1-2
clone_size: few
v_call: TRBV10-3
d_call: TRBD1
cdr3_nt: TGTGCCATCAGTGAGTCGACAGGGGGCAACTATGGCTACACCTTC
cdr3_aa: CAISESTGGNYGYTF

j_call: TRBJ2-7
clone_size: -
v_call: TRBV24-1
d_call: -
cdr3_nt: TGTGCCACCAGTGATTCCAGGACAGCCTCCTACGAGCAGTACTTC
cdr3_aa: CATSDSRTASYEQYF

j_call: TRBJ2-1
clone_size: few
v_call: TRBV7-8
d_call: TRBD2
cdr3_nt: TGTGCCAGCAGCATCGGGACTAGCGCCTACAATGAGCAGTTCTTC
cdr3_aa: CASSIGTSAYNEQFF

j_call: TRBJ2-1
clone_size: few
v_call: TRBV4-1
d_call: TRBD1
cdr3_nt: TGCGCCAGCAGCCAAACAGGACCCTCTAGGGGGCCCCCCTACAATGAGCAGTTCTTC
cdr3_aa: CASSQTGPSRGPPYNEQFF

j_call: TRBJ2-1
clone_size: few
v_call: TRBV7-9
d_call: -
cdr3_nt: TGTGCCAGCAGCTTATTAAGTACCTACAATGAGCAGTTCTTC
cdr3_aa: CASSLLSTYNEQFF

j_call: TRBJ2-3
clone_size: -
v_call: TRBV18
d_call: -
cdr3_nt: TGTGCCAGCTCACCCAGTGGACCGGAAGATACGCAGTATTTT
cdr3_aa: CASSPSGPEDTQYF

j_call: TRBJ1-2
clone_size: -
v_call: TRBV6-1
d_call: -
cdr3_nt: TGTGCCAGCAGGCGAACAGGGACGGGCGGCTACACCTTC
cdr3_aa: CASRRTGTGGYTF

j_call: TRBJ2-2
clone_size: many
v_call: TRBV7-7
d_call: -
cdr3_nt: TGTGCCAGCAGCTTAAGACAGAGTGGCGGGGAGCTGTTTTTT
cdr3_aa: CASSLRQSGGELFF

j_call: TRBJ1-6
clone_size: -
v_call: TRBV9
d_call: -
cdr3_nt: TGTGCCAGCAGCGTAGCCAGAAATTCACCCCTCCACTTT
cdr3_aa: CASSVARNSPLHF

j_call: TRBJ1-5
clone_size: -
v_call: TRBV5-6
d_call: TRBD1
cdr3_nt: TGTGCCAGCAGCTTCTCGGGACAGGGGTTCAATCAGCCCCAGCATTTT
cdr3_aa: CASSFSGQGFNQPQHF

j_call: TRBJ1-4
clone_size: -
v_call: TRBV15
d_call: -
cdr3_nt: TGTGCCACCAGCAGAGATTATGATTTCGGGGGCGCAGCAACTAATGAAAAACTGTTTTTT
cdr3_aa: CATSRDYDFGGAATNEKLFF

j_call: TRBJ2-1
clone_size: few
v_call: TRBV20-1
d_call: -
cdr3_nt: TGCAGTGCGCTTGACCCCCTCAGCTCCTACAATGAGCAGTTCTTC
cdr3_aa: CSALDPLSSYNEQFF

j_call: TRBJ2-2
clone_size: -
v_call: TRBV9
d_call: -
cdr3_nt: TGTGCCAGCAGCACCCGGGGTAGCGAGATCTCCACCGGGGAGCTGTTTTTT
cdr3_aa: CASSTRGSEISTGELFF

j_call: TRBJ2-7
clone_size: -
v_call: TRBV14
d_call: -
cdr3_nt: TGTGCCAGCAGCCAAGGGATGCCCTACGAGCAGTACTTC
cdr3_aa: CASSQGMPYEQYF

j_call: TRBJ1-1
clone_size: -
v_call: TRBV20-1
d_call: -
cdr3_nt: TGCGGGGTCCGGGGGCTGACTGAAGCTTTCTTT
cdr3_aa: CGVRGLTEAFF

j_call: TRBJ2-3
clone_size: -
v_call: TRBV5-1
d_call: TRBD2
cdr3_nt: TGCGCCAGCAGCTCCCCCGGAGATAGCGGGAGTTATCCCACTAGCACAGATACGCAGTATTTT
cdr3_aa: CASSSPGDSGSYPTSTDTQYF

j_call: TRBJ2-1
clone_size: -
v_call: TRBV20-1
d_call: -
cdr3_nt: TGCAGTGCTAGAGAGGACAACTACAATGAGCAGTTCTTC
cdr3_aa: CSAREDNYNEQFF

j_call: TRBJ1-5
clone_size: -
v_call: TRBV6-1
d_call: -
cdr3_nt: TGTGCCAGCGAGGACACCAGCAATCAGCCCCAGCATTTT
cdr3_aa: CASEDTSNQPQHF

j_call: TRBJ2-2
clone_size: few
v_call: TRBV6-2/TRBV6-3
d_call: -
cdr3_nt: TGTGCCAGCAGTTACTCGAAGGCGGCAGGGGAGACCGGGGAGCTGTTTTTT
cdr3_aa: CASSYSKAAGETGELFF

j_call: TRBJ1-4
clone_size: -
v_call: TRBV11-2
d_call: TRBD1
cdr3_nt: TGTGCCAGCAGCTTAGAGGTGCAGGGGGGGCATGAAAAACTGTTTTTT
cdr3_aa: CASSLEVQGGHEKLFF

j_call: TRBJ2-3
clone_size: few
v_call: TRBV7-2
d_call: TRBD2
cdr3_nt: TGTGCCAGCAGCACAACTAGCGGGAGCCGAAATACGCAGTATTTT
cdr3_aa: CASSTTSGSRNTQYF

j_call: TRBJ1-5
clone_size: many
v_call: TRBV2
d_call: -
cdr3_nt: TGTGCCAGCAGACAGGCCCTTAGCAATCAGCCCCAGCATTTT
cdr3_aa: CASRQALSNQPQHF

j_call: TRBJ1-2
clone_size: -
v_call: TRBV7-2
d_call: -
cdr3_nt: TGTGCCAGCAGCAGAAGGGTGGGGGATGGCTACACCTTC
cdr3_aa: CASSRRVGDGYTF

j_call: TRBJ1-2
clone_size: -
v_call: TRBV20-1
d_call: -
cdr3_nt: TGCAGTGCTAGAGGTTCCGGGCAGACTCTCAACTATGGCTACACCTTC
cdr3_aa: CSARGSGQTLNYGYTF

j_call: TRBJ2-7
clone_size: few
v_call: TRBV25-1
d_call: -
cdr3_nt: TGTGCCAGCAGTGACCCCCGCAGGGGTGATACCGAGCAGTACTTC
cdr3_aa: CASSDPRRGDTEQYF

j_call: TRBJ2-1
clone_size: few
v_call: TRBV5-1
d_call: TRBD2
cdr3_nt: TGCGCCAGCAGCTCACTAGCGGGAGGGACTGAGCAGTTCTTC
cdr3_aa: CASSSLAGGTEQFF

j_call: TRBJ2-5
clone_size: -
v_call: TRBV20-1
d_call: -
cdr3_nt: TGCAGTGCTAGAAGCAGACTCGAACCCGGGGAGACCCAGTACTTC
cdr3_aa: CSARSRLEPGETQYF

j_call: TRBJ2-7
clone_size: -
v_call: TRBV7-2
d_call: -
cdr3_nt: TGTGCCAGCAGCCCTGTCGGTAGCTCCTACGAGCAGTACTTC
cdr3_aa: CASSPVGSSYEQYF

j_call: TRBJ2-1
clone_size: -
v_call: TRBV5-1
d_call: -
cdr3_nt: TGCGCCAGCAGTTCTGGGGCACAGTACAATGAGCAGTTCTTC
cdr3_aa: CASSSGAQYNEQFF

j_call: TRBJ1-5
clone_size: -
v_call: TRBV7-2
d_call: -
cdr3_nt: TGTGCCAGCAGCTTAGAGCCAGGGAGGGGTCAGCCCCAGCATTTT
cdr3_aa: CASSLEPGRGQPQHF

j_call: TRBJ1-1
clone_size: few
v_call: TRBV20-1
d_call: TRBD1
cdr3_nt: TGCAGTGCGGGGACAGGGGATCGCACTGAAGCTTTCTTT
cdr3_aa: CSAGTGDRTEAFF

j_call: TRBJ2-1
clone_size: -
v_call: TRBV28
d_call: -
cdr3_nt: TGTGCCAGCAGTCCACCGACAAGGAGCAATGAGCAGTTCTTC
cdr3_aa: CASSPPTRSNEQFF

j_call: TRBJ1-1
clone_size: -
v_call: TRBV7-2
d_call: -
cdr3_nt: TGTGCCAGCACCCAGCGGCAGGGGAACACTGAAGCTTTCTTT
cdr3_aa: CASTQRQGNTEAFF

j_call: TRBJ1-2
clone_size: -
v_call: TRBV7-2
d_call: TRBD1
cdr3_nt: TGTGCCAGCAGCTTGTACAGGGGAGGTGGCTACACCTTC
cdr3_aa: CASSLYRGGGYTF

j_call: TRBJ2-1
clone_size: few
v_call: TRBV27
d_call: TRBD2
cdr3_nt: TGTGCCAGCAAGGGGACTAGCGGGTGGGGAACCTACAATGAGCAGTTCTTC
cdr3_aa: CASKGTSGWGTYNEQFF

j_call: TRBJ2-5
clone_size: -
v_call: TRBV20-1
d_call: TRBD2
cdr3_nt: TGCAGTGCTTACATTACTAGCGATATAGAGACCCAGTACTTC
cdr3_aa: CSAYITSDIETQYF

j_call: TRBJ1-1
clone_size: many
v_call: TRBV20-1
d_call: -
cdr3_nt: TGCAGTGCCCGTGGGGGGGTCCGTATGAACACTGAAGCTTTCTTT
cdr3_aa: CSARGGVRMNTEAFF

j_call: TRBJ1-1
clone_size: few
v_call: TRBV18
d_call: -
cdr3_nt: TGTGCCAGCTCACCGGGCGCACGTATTAACACTGAAGCTTTCTTT
cdr3_aa: CASSPGARINTEAFF

j_call: TRBJ2-3
clone_size: -
v_call: TRBV5-1
d_call: TRBD1
cdr3_nt: TGCGCCAGCATCCAGGACAGGGGCGGGGATACGCAGTATTTT
cdr3_aa: CASIQDRGGDTQYF